This T cell receptor beta chain came from a study of T cell repertoires in cytomegalovirus infection. This clonotype has at least ten counts. TCRdb recomputed calls from the reads with MiXCR, one row per CDR3 protein. The sample holds 70,000 to 75,000 distinct CDR3 sequences, over 3.5% seen once. The ends were cut back, 8 bases at V and 3 bases at J, with 11 bases in the middle. Germline values: CDR1 LNHDA, CDR2 SQIVND (reference sequence). The CDR3 length is 12 residues. V gene TRBV19 combines with J gene TRBJ2-7; tentative D call: TRBD1 (5 bases). Sequenced input: PBMCs. This clonotype originated in a human donor in good health (CMV status not recorded). Some clones in this sample may be carry-over from other donors' samples. CDR3 DNA sequence: TGTGCCAGTGCTGACAGAAACTACGAGCAGTACTTC. Its translation is CASADRNYEQYF.